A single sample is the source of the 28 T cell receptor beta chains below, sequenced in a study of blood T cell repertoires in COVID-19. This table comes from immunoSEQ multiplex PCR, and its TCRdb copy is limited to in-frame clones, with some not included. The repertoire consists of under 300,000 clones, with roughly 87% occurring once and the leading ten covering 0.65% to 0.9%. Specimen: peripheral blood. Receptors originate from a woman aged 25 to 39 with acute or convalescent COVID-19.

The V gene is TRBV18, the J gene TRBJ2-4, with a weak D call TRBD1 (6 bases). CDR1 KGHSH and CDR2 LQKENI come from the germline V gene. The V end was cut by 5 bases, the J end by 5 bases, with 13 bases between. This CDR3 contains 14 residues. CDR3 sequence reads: CASSSGPGENIQYF. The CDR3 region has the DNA TGTGCCAGCTCATCGGGACCAGGGGAAAACATTCAGTACTTC.

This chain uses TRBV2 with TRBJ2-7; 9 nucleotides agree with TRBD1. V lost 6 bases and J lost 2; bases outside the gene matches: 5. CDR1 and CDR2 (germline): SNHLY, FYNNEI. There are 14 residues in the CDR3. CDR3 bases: TGTGCCAGCAGCGTTACAGGGGGCACCTACGAGCAGTACTTC. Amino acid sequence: CASSVTGGTYEQYF. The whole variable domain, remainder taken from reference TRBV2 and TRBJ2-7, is EPEVTQTPSHQVTQMGQEVILRCVPISNHLYFYWYRQILGQKVEFLVSFYNNEISEKSEIFDDQFSVERPDGSNFTLKIRSTKLEDSAMYFCASSVTGGTYEQYFGPGTRLTVT.

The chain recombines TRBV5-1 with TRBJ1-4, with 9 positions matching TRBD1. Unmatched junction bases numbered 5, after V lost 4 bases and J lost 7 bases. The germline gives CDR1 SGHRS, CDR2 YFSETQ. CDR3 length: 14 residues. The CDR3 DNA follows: TGCGCCAGCAGCCGAGGGACAGGGAGTGAAAAACTGTTTTTT. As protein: CASSRGTGSEKLFF.

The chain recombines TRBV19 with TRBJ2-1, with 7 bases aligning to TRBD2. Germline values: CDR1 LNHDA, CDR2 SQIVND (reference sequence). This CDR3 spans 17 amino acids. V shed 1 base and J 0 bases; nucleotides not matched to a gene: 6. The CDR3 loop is CASSIAGGGSSYNEQFF. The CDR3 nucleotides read TGTGCCAGTAGTATAGCCGGGGGAGGGAGCTCCTACAATGAGCAGTTCTTC.

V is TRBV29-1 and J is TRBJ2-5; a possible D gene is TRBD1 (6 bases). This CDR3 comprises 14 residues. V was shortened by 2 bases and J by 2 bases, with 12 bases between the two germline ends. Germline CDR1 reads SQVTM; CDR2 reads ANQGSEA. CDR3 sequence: CSVEPRGRQETQYF. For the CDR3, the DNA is TGCAGCGTTGAACCAAGGGGGAGACAAGAGACCCAGTACTTC. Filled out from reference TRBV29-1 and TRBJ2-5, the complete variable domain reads SAVISQKPSRDICQRGTSLTIQCQVDSQVTMMFWYRQQPGQSLTLIATANQGSEATYESGFVIDKFPISRPNLTFSTLTVSNMSPEDSSIYLCSVEPRGRQETQYFGPGTRLLVL.

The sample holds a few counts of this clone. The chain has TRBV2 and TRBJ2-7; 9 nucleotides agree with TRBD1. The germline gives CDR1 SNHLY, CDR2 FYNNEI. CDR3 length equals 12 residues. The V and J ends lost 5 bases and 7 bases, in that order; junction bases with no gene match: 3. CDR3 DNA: TGTGCCAGCAGTAAGGACAGGGGTGAGCAGTACTTC. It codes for CASSKDRGEQYF.

CDR3 protein: CASSYGGATGELFF. As DNA, the CDR3 is TGTGCCAGCAGTTACGGCGGGGCCACCGGGGAGCTGTTTTTT. The chain employs TRBV6-2 or TRBV6-3 and TRBJ2-2; D might be TRBD2 (6 bases). This CDR3 has 14 amino acids. Germline CDR1 is MNHEY and CDR2 is SVGEGT. Deletions cut 2 bases from V and 4 bases from J, with 8 bases between.

DNA for the CDR3: TGTGCCAGCAGTGAACAAGGGGGCGGAAACACCATATATTTT. Residues: CASSEQGGGNTIYF. The gene calls are TRBV2 and TRBJ1-3, with 7 bases fitting TRBD1. V shed 2 bases, J shed 4 bases, and the junction held 2 bases outside the gene matches. The length of the CDR3 is 14 residues. CDR1 SNHLY and CDR2 FYNNEI come from the germline V gene.

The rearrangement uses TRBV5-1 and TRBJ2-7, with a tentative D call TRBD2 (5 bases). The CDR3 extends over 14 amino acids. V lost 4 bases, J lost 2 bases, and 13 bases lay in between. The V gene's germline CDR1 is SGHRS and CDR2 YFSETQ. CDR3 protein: CASSPGFGTYEQYF. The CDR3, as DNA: TGCGCCAGCAGCCCGGGATTTGGGACCTACGAGCAGTACTTC.

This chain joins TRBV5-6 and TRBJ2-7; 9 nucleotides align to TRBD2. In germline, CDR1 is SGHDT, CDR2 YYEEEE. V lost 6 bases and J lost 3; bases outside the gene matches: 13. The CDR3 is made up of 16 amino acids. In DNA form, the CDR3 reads TGTGCCAGCACCGTTTCCGGCGGGAGGGAGCTCTACGAGCAGTACTTC. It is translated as CASTVSGGRELYEQYF.

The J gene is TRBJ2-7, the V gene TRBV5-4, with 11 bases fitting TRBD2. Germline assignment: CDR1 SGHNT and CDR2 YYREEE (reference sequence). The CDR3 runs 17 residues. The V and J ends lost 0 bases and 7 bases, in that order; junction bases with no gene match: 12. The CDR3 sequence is CASSLGWSLAGGSEQYF. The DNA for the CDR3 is TGTGCCAGCAGCTTGGGTTGGTCTCTAGCGGGAGGTAGTGAGCAGTACTTC.

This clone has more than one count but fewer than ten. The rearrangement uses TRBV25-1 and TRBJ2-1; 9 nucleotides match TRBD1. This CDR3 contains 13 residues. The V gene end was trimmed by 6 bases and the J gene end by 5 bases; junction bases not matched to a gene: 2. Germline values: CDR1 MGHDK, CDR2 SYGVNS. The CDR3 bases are TGTGCCAGCAGGGGACAGGGAAACAATGAGCAGTTCTTC. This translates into CASRGQGNNEQFF. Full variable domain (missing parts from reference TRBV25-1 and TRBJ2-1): EADIYQTPRYLVIGTGKKITLECSQTMGHDKMYWYQQDPGMELHLIHYSYGVNSTEKGDLSSESTVSRIRTEHFPLTLESARPSHTSQYLCASRGQGNNEQFFGPGTRLTVL.

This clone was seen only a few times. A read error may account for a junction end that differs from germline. CDR3 amino acids: CASSWDKGSSEQYF. The CDR3 nucleotides are TGTGCCAGCAGCTGGGACAAGGGGTCCTCCGAGCAGTACTTC. The gene calls are TRBV7-9 and TRBJ2-7, with D perhaps TRBD1 (6 bases). Germline CDR1 reads SEHNR; CDR2 reads FQNEAQ (reference sequence). CDR3 length: 14 amino acids.

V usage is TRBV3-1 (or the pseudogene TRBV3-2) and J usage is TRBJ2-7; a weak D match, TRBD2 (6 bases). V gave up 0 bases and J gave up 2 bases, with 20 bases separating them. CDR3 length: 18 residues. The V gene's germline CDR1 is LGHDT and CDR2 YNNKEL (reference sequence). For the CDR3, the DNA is TGTGCCAGCAGCCAAGATCGAAGGAGGCGGGATCAGCCCTACGAGCAGTACTTC. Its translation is CASSQDRRRRDQPYEQYF.

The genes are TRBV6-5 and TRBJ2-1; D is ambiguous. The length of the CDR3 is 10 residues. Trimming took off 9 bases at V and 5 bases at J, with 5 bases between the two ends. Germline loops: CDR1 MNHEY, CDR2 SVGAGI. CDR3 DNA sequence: TGTGCCAGTAATAACAATGAGCAGTTCTTC. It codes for CASNNNEQFF.

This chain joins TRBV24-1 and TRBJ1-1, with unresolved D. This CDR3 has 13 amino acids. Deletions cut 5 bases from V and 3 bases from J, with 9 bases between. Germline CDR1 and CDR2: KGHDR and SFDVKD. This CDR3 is CATSAGRYTEAFF. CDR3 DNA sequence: TGTGCCACCAGTGCGGGAAGGTACACTGAAGCTTTCTTT.

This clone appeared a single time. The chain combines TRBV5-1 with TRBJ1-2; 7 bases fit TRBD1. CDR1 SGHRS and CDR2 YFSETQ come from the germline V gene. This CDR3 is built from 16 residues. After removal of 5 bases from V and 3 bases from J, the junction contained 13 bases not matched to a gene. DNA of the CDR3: TGCGCCAGCAGTTACCGGGACAGACAAAAGGACTATGGCTACACCTTC. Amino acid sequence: CASSYRDRQKDYGYTF. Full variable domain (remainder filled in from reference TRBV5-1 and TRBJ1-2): KAGVTQTPRYLIKTRGQQVTLSCSPISGHRSVSWYQQTPGQGLQFLFEYFSETQRNKGNFPGRFSGRQFSNSRSEMNVSTLELGDSALYLCASSYRDRQKDYGYTFGSGTRLTVV.

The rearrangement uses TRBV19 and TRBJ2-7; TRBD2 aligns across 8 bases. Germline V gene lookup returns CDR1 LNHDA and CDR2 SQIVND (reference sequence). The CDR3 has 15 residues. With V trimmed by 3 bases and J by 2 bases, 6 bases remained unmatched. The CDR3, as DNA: TGTGCCAGTAGTATGGTAGCGGGATCTCCCTACGAGCAGTACTTC. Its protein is CASSMVAGSPYEQYF.

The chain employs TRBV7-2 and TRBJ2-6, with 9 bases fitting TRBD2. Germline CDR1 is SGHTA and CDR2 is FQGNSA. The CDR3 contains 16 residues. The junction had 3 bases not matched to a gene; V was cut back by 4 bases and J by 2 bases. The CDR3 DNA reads TGTGCCAGCAGCTCCAGGACTAGCGCTGGGGCCAACGTCCTGACTTTC. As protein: CASSSRTSAGANVLTF.

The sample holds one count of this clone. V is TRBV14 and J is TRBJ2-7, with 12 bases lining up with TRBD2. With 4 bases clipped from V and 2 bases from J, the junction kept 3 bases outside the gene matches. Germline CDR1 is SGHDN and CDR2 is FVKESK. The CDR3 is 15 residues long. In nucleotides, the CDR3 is TGTGCCAGCAGCCCCCTAGCGGGAGGGGCCTACGAGCAGTACTTC. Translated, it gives CASSPLAGGAYEQYF.

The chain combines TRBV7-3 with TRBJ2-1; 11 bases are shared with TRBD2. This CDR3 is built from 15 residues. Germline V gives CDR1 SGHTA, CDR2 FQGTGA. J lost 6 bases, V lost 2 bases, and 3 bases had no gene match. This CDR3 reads CASSLGSGRANEQFF. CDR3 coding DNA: TGTGCCAGCAGCTTAGGTAGCGGGAGGGCCAATGAGCAGTTCTTC.

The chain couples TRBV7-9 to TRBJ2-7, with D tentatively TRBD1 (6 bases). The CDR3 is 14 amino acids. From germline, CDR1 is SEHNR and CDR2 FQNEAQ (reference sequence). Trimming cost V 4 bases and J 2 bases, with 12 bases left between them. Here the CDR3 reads CASSSQGNTYEQYF. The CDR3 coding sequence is TGTGCCAGCAGCTCACAGGGAAATACCTACGAGCAGTACTTC.

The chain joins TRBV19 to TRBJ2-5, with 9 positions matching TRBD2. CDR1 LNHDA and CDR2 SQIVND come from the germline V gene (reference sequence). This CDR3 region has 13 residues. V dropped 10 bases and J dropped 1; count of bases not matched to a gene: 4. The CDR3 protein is CATSGDTQETQYF. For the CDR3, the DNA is TGTGCCACTAGCGGGGACACCCAAGAGACCCAGTACTTC. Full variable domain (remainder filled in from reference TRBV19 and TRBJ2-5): DGGITQSPKYLFRKEGQNVTLSCEQNLNHDAMYWYRQDPGQGLRLIYYSQIVNDFQKGDIAEGYSVSREKKESFPLTVTSAQKNPTAFYLCATSGDTQETQYFGPGTRLLVL.

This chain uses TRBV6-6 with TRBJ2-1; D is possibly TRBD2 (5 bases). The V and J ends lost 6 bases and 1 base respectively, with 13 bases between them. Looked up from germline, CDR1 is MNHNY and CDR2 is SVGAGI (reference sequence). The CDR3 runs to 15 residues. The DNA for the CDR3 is TGTGCCAGCAGGCCGGGATCCACGTCCTACAATGAGCAGTTCTTC. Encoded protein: CASRPGSTSYNEQFF.

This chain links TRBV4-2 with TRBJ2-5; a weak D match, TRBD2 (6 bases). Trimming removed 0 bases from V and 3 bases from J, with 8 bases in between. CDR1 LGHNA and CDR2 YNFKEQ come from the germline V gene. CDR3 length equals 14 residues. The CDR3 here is CASSQDGGEETQYF. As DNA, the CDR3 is TGTGCCAGCAGCCAAGATGGCGGGGAAGAGACCCAGTACTTC.

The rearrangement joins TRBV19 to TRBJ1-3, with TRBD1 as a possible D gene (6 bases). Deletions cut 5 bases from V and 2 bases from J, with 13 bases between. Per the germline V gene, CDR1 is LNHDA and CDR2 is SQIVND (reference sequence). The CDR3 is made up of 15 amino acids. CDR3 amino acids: CASSLQGMAGNTIYF. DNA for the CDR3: TGTGCCAGTAGTTTACAGGGAATGGCTGGAAACACCATATATTTT.

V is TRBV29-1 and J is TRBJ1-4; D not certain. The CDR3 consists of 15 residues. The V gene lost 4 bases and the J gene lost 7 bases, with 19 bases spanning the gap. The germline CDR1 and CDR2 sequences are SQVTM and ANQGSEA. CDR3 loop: CSVVQPLRGSEKLFF. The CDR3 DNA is TGCAGCGTTGTCCAGCCCCTTCGAGGGAGTGAAAAACTGTTTTTT.

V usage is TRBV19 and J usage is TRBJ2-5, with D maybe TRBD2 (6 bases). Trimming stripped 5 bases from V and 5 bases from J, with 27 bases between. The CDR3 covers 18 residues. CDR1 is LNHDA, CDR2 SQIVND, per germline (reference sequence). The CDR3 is CASSPNKQAVRRGETQYF. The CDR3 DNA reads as TGTGCCAGTAGTCCCAATAAACAAGCCGTCAGACGGGGGGAGACCCAGTACTTC.